Described below is a single T cell receptor (beta chain) sequence and its context. The data were obtained in a study of patients and donors after allogeneic stem cell transplantation. In TCRdb, the RT-PCR reads were re-called with MiXCR into one record per CDR3 protein. The repertoire consists of around 160,000 distinct CDR3 sequences, with approximately 28% occurring once and the leading ten covering roughly 3%. This receptor was identified in a human donor who was either an allogeneic HSCT recipient or a stem cell or donor lymphocyte infusion donor (not recorded which). It is not recorded whose cells these are; they may come from a transplant donor. The material sequenced was blood, either unsorted or a sorted T cell fraction (not recorded which).

The CDR3 sequence is CASSLEVGSSYEQYF. The CDR3 DNA sequence: TGTGCCAGCAGCTTGGAGGTCGGGAGCTCCTACGAGCAGTACTTC. This sequence joins TRBV5-4 and TRBJ2-7, with D possibly matching TRBD2 (6 bases). Trimming took 0 bases from V and 0 from J, leaving 10 bases between them. This CDR3 region has 15 residues. Germline V gene sequence: CDR1 SGHNT, CDR2 YYREEE (reference sequence).